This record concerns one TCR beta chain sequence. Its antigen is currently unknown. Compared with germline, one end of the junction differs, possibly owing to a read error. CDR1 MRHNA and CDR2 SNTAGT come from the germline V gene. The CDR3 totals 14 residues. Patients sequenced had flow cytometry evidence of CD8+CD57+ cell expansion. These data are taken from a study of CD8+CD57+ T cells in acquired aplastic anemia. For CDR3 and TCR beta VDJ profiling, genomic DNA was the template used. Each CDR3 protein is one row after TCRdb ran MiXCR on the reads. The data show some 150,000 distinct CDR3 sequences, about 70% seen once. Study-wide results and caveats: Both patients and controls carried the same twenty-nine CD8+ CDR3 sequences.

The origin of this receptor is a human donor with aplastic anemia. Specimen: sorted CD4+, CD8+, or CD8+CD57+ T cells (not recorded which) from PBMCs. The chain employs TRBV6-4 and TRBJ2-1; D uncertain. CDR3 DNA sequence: TGCGCCAGCAGTGAGCGTAGGAAGAACAATGAGCAGTTCTTC. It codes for CASSERRKNNEQFF.